The entry below describes one T cell receptor (beta chain). This CDR3 has 16 amino acids. CDR1 is LNHDA, CDR2 SQIVND, per germline (reference sequence). Losses at the gene ends were 6 bases for V and 9 bases for J; bases not matched to a gene: 16. TCRdb's copy holds only in-frame clones and misses some; the assay was immunoSEQ multiplex PCR. Of 70,000 or so clones in the sample, around 91% are singletons; the top ten hold 0.35% to 0.45%. This entry belongs to a study of technical replicates of blood from a few donors. Sequencing was done on a sample of T cells isolated from PBMCs. V usage is TRBV19 and J usage is TRBJ2-1, with 8 positions matching TRBD1. The TCR comes from a human donor in good health. Some clones in this sample may be carry-over from other donors' samples. Here the CDR3 reads CASSAGGGGPRGEQFF. DNA for the CDR3: TGTGCCAGTAGCGCAGGGGGCGGAGGGCCTCGTGGTGAGCAGTTCTTC.